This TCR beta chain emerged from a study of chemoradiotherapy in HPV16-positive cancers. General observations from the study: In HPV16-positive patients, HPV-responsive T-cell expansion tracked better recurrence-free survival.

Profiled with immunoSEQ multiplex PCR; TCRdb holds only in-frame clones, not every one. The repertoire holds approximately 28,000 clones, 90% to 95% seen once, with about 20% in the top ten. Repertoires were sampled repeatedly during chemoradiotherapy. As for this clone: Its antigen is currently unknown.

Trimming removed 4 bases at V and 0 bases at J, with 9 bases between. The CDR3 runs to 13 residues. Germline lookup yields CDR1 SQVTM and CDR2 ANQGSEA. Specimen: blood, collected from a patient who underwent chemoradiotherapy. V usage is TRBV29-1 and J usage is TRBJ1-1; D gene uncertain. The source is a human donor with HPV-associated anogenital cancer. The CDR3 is CSVVGRMNTEAFF. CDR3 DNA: TGCAGCGTTGTGGGCAGGATGAACACTGAAGCTTTCTTT.